These 5 T cell receptor beta chains were sequenced from one sample in a study of blood T cell repertoires in COVID-19. The assay was immunoSEQ multiplex PCR, and TCRdb's table has in-frame clones only and misses some. This table holds 250,000 to 300,000 clones, around 88% found once. Source material: peripheral blood. The receptors derive from a woman aged 25-40 years who had recovered from COVID-19.

DNA for the CDR3: TGTGCCAGCAGTTACCCAGACAGGGTTGGGGAGCAGTACTTC. Its translation is CASSYPDRVGEQYF. This rearrangement joins TRBV6-5 to TRBJ2-7; 7 bases are shared with TRBD1. The CDR3 has 14 residues. The ends lost 2 bases at V and 7 bases at J; junction bases unmatched: 8. CDR1 is MNHEY, CDR2 SVGAGI, per germline.

The DNA for the CDR3 is TGTGCCAGCTCACCATTTGGGGCAGGGGCTGGAAACACCATATATTTT. Translated, it gives CASSPFGAGAGNTIYF. The rearrangement joins TRBV18 to TRBJ1-3, with a weak D call TRBD1 (6 bases). This CDR3 is 16 amino acids long. Germline values: CDR1 KGHSH, CDR2 LQKENI. V was trimmed by 2 bases and J by 2 bases, leaving 13 bases between them.

The rearrangement links TRBV6-6 to TRBJ1-2; a possible D gene is TRBD1 (5 bases). This CDR3 has 14 amino acids. The ends were cut back, 2 bases at V and 4 bases at J, with 11 bases in the middle. Germline V gene data show CDR1 as MNHNY and CDR2 as SVGAGI (reference sequence). The CDR3 DNA sequence: TGTGCCAGCAGTTACGGGGGAGCGGGCTATGGCTACACCTTC. Encoded protein: CASSYGGAGYGYTF.

The rearrangement uses TRBV5-1 and TRBJ1-3, with D possibly matching TRBD1 (6 bases). V gave up 0 bases and J gave up 2 bases, with 15 bases separating them. Per germline, CDR1 SGHRS and CDR2 YFSETQ. This CDR3 has 17 amino acids. The CDR3 here is CASSLVPTGRAGNTIYF. The CDR3 nucleotides are TGCGCCAGCAGCTTGGTCCCGACAGGTAGAGCTGGAAACACCATATATTTT.

The chain is built from TRBV28 and TRBJ1-5; TRBD1 might be the D (6 bases). Trimming removed 5 bases at V and 0 bases at J, with 17 bases between. From germline, CDR1 is MDHEN and CDR2 SYDVKM. The CDR3 covers 17 residues. The CDR3: CASSTETGFYSNQPQHF. The CDR3 DNA sequence: TGTGCCAGCAGTACAGAGACAGGATTCTATAGCAATCAGCCCCAGCATTTT. Drawing the rest from reference TRBV28 and TRBJ1-5, the complete variable domain is DVKVTQSSRYLVKRTGEKVFLECVQDMDHENMFWYRQDPGLGLRLIYFSYDVKMKEKGDIPEGYSVSREKKERFSLILESASTNQTSMYLCASSTETGFYSNQPQHFGDGTRLSIL.